This record covers a single TCR beta chain. Its antigen remains unidentified. This specimen comes from a study of T-cell reconstitution after alpha-beta-depleted transplantation in children. Study observations and caveats: Expanded graft clones numbering several hundred reportedly gave rise to alpha-beta T cells about two months after transplant. Recipient T cells and thymic progenitors that survived were the source of the high TCRbeta diversity seen at day 60 in some patients. T-cell numbers and diversity, one year after transplant, stemmed largely from T cells that were newly produced.

The CDR3 runs 16 residues. Trimming removed 0 bases from V and 9 bases from J; junction bases left unmatched: 14. From germline, CDR1 is LGHDT and CDR2 YNNKEL (reference sequence). Unique molecular identifiers tagged the TCRbeta library. TCRdb itself ran the PCR reads through MiXCR, one entry per CDR3 protein. Altogether approximately 430,000 distinct CDR3 sequences are present, about 17% being singletons, with the ten largest covering about 32%. This specimen consisted of PBMCs, mostly from graft donor cells, obtained 360 days after TCRalphabeta/CD19-depleted stem cell transplant. The rearrangement joins TRBV3-1 to TRBJ2-7; 7 nucleotides agree with TRBD1. The receptor comes from a boy younger than two who had a stem cell transplant for Wiskott-Aldrich syndrome, so the T cells may come from the graft donor. This CDR3 reads CASSQDPQPNRGGQYF. CDR3 coding DNA: TGTGCCAGCAGCCAAGATCCCCAGCCCAACAGGGGCGGGCAGTACTTC.